The clone carrying this T cell receptor (beta chain) was detected a few times. The sample is drawn from a study of blood T cell repertoires in COVID-19. Here immunoSEQ multiplex PCR was the method, and the copy in TCRdb shows in-frame clones only, minus some. Of approximately 150,000 clones detected, over 75% appear once; the ten largest clones hold less than 1.5%. CDR1 and CDR2 (germline): SGHRS, YFSETQ. Trimming took off 1 base at V and 5 bases at J, with 15 bases between the two ends. The CDR3 loop spans 16 amino acids. Sequenced input: PBMCs or T cells enriched from blood (not recorded which). The origin of this receptor is a human donor with acute COVID-19. The donor label of this sample is uncertain. The rearrangement uses TRBV5-1 and TRBJ2-2; D is possibly TRBD2 (5 bases). CDR3 nucleotide sequence: TGCGCCAGCAGCTTGCCAGGTGGCGGGCAGACCGGGGAGCTGTTTTTT. This encodes CASSLPGGGQTGELFF.